This T cell receptor beta chain stems from a study of shared clonotypes between healthy human individuals. Study-level results: A limitation of the genetic and exposure-history diversity represented arose from few donors. Estimated richness values were generally larger in naive subsets than in memory subsets. Despite large depth, rarefaction showed incomplete sorted-subset sequencing. Among non-shared clonotypes, generation probabilities were lower than among those shared by all four donors.

As to this clone: Its antigen is not identified.

Method: immunoSEQ multiplex PCR; TCRdb's copy keeps in-frame clones and lacks some. The table includes around 1.1 million clones, 78% detected once. Germline loops: CDR1 SGHRS, CDR2 YFSETQ. V was shortened by 0 bases and J by 3 bases, with 9 bases between the two germline ends. The CDR3 has 14 amino acids. The chain employs TRBV5-1 and TRBJ1-1, with TRBD1 as a possible D gene (5 bases). This clonotype was obtained from a man aged 18 to 30 in good health. Some clones in this sample may be carry-over from other donors' samples. Sequencing used memory CD4+ T cells from PBMCs. Subset of the sample: CD45RA-negative fraction. CDR3: CASSLVMGDTEAFF. The CDR3 DNA reads TGCGCCAGCAGCTTGGTTATGGGGGACACTGAAGCTTTCTTT.